A selection of T cell receptor beta chains follows, all from one sample in a study of T-cell memory formation after mild COVID-19. MiXCR, applied by TCRdb to the 5' RACE reads, yields one record per CDR3 protein. The table has 280,000 or so distinct CDR3 sequences, approximately 8.4% seen once. The sequencing sample was made of PBMCs or a T cell subset sorted from them (not recorded which). The receptor source for this set is a man between 18 and 35 years old who had mild COVID-19 (a few samples of this study predate the infection). Cell type and time point are not known. Both conserved end residues are part of each CDR3. Fields, in order: CDR3 DNA, CDR3 protein, V gene, D gene, clone size, J gene. D genes are given only for firm matches. The listing skips clone size in some rows; elsewhere it reads once, few, many or a size class.

TGTGCCAGCAGCCAAGATCGGGCTACCTGGGGAACTGAAGCTTTCTTT,CASSQDRATWGTEAFF,TRBV3-1,.,.,TRBJ1-1
TGCAGTGCTGTAGAACATTACTTCTCCTACGAGCAGTACTTC,CSAVEHYFSYEQYF,TRBV20-1,.,few,TRBJ2-7
TGTGCCAGCAGCTTGACGTCTACGGGACGGAACACCGGGGAGCTGTTTTTT,CASSLTSTGRNTGELFF,TRBV5-5,.,many,TRBJ2-2
TGCGCCAGCAGCCAACGGGACAGGGGCACAGATACGCAGTATTTT,CASSQRDRGTDTQYF,TRBV4-3,TRBD1,.,TRBJ2-3
TGTGCCAGCAGCCTCGGGGAGGAACCAAACTATGGCTACACCTTC,CASSLGEEPNYGYTF,TRBV5-6,.,.,TRBJ1-2
TGTGCCAGCAGCTTAGCACGGGGTAACGGTGAAAAACTGTTTTTT,CASSLARGNGEKLFF,TRBV7-2,.,few,TRBJ1-4
TGCGCCAGCGAAGTCGGTAGTAGGCACAATGAGCAGTTCTTC,CASEVGSRHNEQFF,TRBV5-1,.,few,TRBJ2-1
TGCGCCAGCAGCTTGGCCCTCCCAAGGGATGGCACTGAAGCTTTCTTT,CASSLALPRDGTEAFF,TRBV5-1,.,few,TRBJ1-1
TGCAGCGTTGAAAGGGACGCCTCTGGAAACACCATATATTTT,CSVERDASGNTIYF,TRBV29-1,.,.,TRBJ1-3
TGTGCCAGCAGCCCACGACTAGCGGGGGGGTCGAACACCGGGGAGCTGTTTTTT,CASSPRLAGGSNTGELFF,TRBV7-6,TRBD2,many,TRBJ2-2
TGCGCCAGCAGCTTGACGGCAGCTGGGGCCAACGTCCTGACTTTC,CASSLTAAGANVLTF,TRBV5-1,.,few,TRBJ2-6
TGCGCCAGCAGCCAAGATCGATGGTTCCAAGAGACCCAGTACTTC,CASSQDRWFQETQYF,TRBV4-3,.,many,TRBJ2-5
TGTGCCAGCAGCTTATCTTACGCCCGTTCGGACACTGAAGCTTTCTTT,CASSLSYARSDTEAFF,TRBV7-3,.,many,TRBJ1-1
TGTGCCAGCAGTGGCCGTTTGACTAGCGGGGAATTAGATACGCAGTATTTT,CASSGRLTSGELDTQYF,TRBV6-1,TRBD2,many,TRBJ2-3
TGTGCCAGCAGTTCCGGACAGGGGTTCAATGAGCAGTTCTTC,CASSSGQGFNEQFF,TRBV12-3/TRBV12-4,TRBD1,few,TRBJ2-1
TGTGCCAGCACCCAGCGCGGGGGGGCAGATACGCAGTATTTT,CASTQRGGADTQYF,TRBV12-3/TRBV12-4,TRBD2,.,TRBJ2-3
TGCGCCAGCAGCTACAGGACAGAGAACACTGAAGCTTTCTTT,CASSYRTENTEAFF,TRBV4-1,.,few,TRBJ1-1
TGTGCCAGCAGCCTCCTAGGACAGTATGAAAAACTGTTTTTT,CASSLLGQYEKLFF,TRBV12-3/TRBV12-4,.,few,TRBJ1-4
TGCAGCACCCGACCGCGACTAGCGGGGTTCACAGATACGCAGTATTTT,CSTRPRLAGFTDTQYF,TRBV29-1,TRBD2,few,TRBJ2-3
TGTGCCAGCAGTGACCGGGACAACACTGAAGCTTTCTTT,CASSDRDNTEAFF,TRBV6-4,.,few,TRBJ1-1
TGTGCCAGCAGCCGTACCCCCGGGACGGATCAAGAGACCCAGTACTTC,CASSRTPGTDQETQYF,TRBV3-1,.,few,TRBJ2-5
TGTGCCAGCAGCACCTTTGGCGCCTATGGCTACACCTTC,CASSTFGAYGYTF,TRBV7-9,.,many,TRBJ1-2
TGTGCCAGCAGTTACAGGCCCCTGGACAGGGTTGGCGATCAGCCCCAGCATTTT,CASSYRPLDRVGDQPQHF,TRBV6-2/TRBV6-3,TRBD1,many,TRBJ1-5